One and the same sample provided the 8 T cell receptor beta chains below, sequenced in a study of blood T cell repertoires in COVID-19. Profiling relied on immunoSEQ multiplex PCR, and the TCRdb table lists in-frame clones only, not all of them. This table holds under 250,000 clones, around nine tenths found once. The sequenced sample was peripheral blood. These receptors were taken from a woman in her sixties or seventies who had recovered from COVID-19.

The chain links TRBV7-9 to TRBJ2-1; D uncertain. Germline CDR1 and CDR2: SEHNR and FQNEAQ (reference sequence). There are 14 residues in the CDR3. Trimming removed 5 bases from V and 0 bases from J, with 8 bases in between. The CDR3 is CASSHSSSYNEQFF. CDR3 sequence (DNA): TGTGCCAGCAGCCACTCAAGCTCCTACAATGAGCAGTTCTTC.

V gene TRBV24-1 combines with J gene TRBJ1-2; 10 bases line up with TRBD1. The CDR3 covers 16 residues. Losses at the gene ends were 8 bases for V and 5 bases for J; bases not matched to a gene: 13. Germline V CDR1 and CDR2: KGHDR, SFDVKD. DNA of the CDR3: TGTGCCACCATCCCGGAGAGGGGACAGGGGTTATATGGCTACACCTTC. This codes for CATIPERGQGLYGYTF.

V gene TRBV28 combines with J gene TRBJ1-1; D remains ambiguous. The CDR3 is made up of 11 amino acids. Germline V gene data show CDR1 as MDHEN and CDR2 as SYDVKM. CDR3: CGTYRNTEAFF. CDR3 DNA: TGTGGAACTTATAGGAACACTGAAGCTTTCTTT.

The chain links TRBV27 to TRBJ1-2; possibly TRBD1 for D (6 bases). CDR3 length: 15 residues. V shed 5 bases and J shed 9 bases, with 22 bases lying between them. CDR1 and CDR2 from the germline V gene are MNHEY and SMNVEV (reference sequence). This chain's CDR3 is CASSLRTDRRSSYTF. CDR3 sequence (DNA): TGTGCCAGCAGTCTACGAACCGACAGGAGGAGTAGCTACACCTTC.

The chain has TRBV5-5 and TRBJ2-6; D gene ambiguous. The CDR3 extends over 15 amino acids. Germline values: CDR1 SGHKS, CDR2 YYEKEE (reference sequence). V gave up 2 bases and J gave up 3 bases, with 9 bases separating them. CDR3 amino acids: CASSFSVFGANVLTF. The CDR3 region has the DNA TGTGCCAGCAGCTTTTCGGTGTTTGGGGCCAACGTCCTGACTTTC.

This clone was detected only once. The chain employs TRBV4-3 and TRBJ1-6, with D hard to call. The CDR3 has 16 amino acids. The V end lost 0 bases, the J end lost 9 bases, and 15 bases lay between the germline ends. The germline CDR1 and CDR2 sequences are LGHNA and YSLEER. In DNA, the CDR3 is TGCGCCAGCAGCCAAGATGCTGTGGCGGCGGCTTCACCCCTCCACTTT. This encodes CASSQDAVAAASPLHF.

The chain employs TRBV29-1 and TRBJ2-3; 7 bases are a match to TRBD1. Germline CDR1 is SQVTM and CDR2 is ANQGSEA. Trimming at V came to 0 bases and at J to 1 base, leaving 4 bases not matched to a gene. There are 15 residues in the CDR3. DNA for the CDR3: TGCAGCGTTGAAGACTGGCAGGGGGGCACAGATACGCAGTATTTT. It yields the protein CSVEDWQGGTDTQYF.

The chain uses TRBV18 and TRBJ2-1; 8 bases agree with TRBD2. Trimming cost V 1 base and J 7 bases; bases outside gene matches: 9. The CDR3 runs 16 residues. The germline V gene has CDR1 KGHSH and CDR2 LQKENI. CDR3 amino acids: CASSPRTGGGENEQFF. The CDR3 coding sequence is TGTGCCAGCTCACCACGGACCGGGGGGGGAGAAAATGAGCAGTTCTTC.